The present T cell receptor (beta chain) was sequenced within a study of blood T cells in healthy people across ages. Study-level results: Roughly linear declines in TCR beta diversity per million T cells occurred with age.

The donors, all healthy, were Caucasians living in Russia, aged roughly 6 to 100. This clonotype was picked up a small number of times. The antigen remains unidentified. Per the germline V gene, CDR1 is MNHNS and CDR2 is SASEGT. The CDR3 length is 16 residues. Trimming left V 5 bases short and J 1 base short, with 18 bases between. Primed by a sample-barcoded 5' primer and a J-beta primer mix, a second PCR proceeded for roughly 6 to 12 cycles. Tagging of each cDNA molecule was performed by a template-switch adaptor with 12 random nucleotides. TCRdb passed the 5' RACE reads through MiXCR, listing each CDR3 protein once. The sample consists of approximately 290,000 distinct CDR3 sequences, roughly a quarter of them appearing once.

The clonotype comes from a woman in her 70s in good health. V and J are TRBV6-1 and TRBJ2-7; possibly TRBD2 for D (6 bases). The sequencing input was blood. The CDR3 sequence is CASSPTRAKSSYEQYF. In nucleotides, the CDR3 is TGTGCCAGCAGTCCGACTAGAGCTAAATCGTCCTACGAGCAGTACTTC.